What follows are 25 T cell receptor beta chains derived from one specimen sequenced in a study of identical twins. TCRdb ran MiXCR on the 5' RACE reads and lists one entry per CDR3 protein. The table has more than 1.5 million distinct CDR3 sequences, less than 35% seen once. Sequencing was carried out using cord blood. These receptors were taken from a newborn girl in good health.

V gene TRBV6-1 combines with J gene TRBJ2-7; 8 positions match TRBD1. The CDR3 extends over 16 amino acids. Trimming cost V 6 bases and J 3 bases; bases outside gene matches: 13. In germline, CDR1 is MNHNS, CDR2 SASEGT. In DNA form, the CDR3 reads TGTGCCAGCAGGGATAAAATCGGGACAGGTGGCTACGAGCAGTACTTC. Protein sequence: CASRDKIGTGGYEQYF.

CDR3 protein: CASSQTFEYGYTF. CDR3 coding DNA: TGTGCCAGCAGCCAGACCTTTGAATATGGCTACACCTTC. The chain is built from TRBV5-6 and TRBJ1-2; D not resolved. Germline assignment: CDR1 SGHDT and CDR2 YYEEEE. The CDR3 extends over 13 amino acids. V dropped 4 bases and J dropped 5 bases, with 12 bases sitting between them.

This clonotype was detected only a few times. V usage is TRBV10-3 and J usage is TRBJ2-3, with 11 bases fitting TRBD1. Losses at the gene ends were 7 bases for V and 5 bases for J; bases not matched to a gene: 11. CDR1 is ENHRY and CDR2 is SYGVKD in the germline V gene. The CDR3 loop spans 16 amino acids. The CDR3 bases are TGTGCCATCAATCGGTCACCGGGACAGGGGGGAGATACGCAGTATTTT. Encoded protein: CAINRSPGQGGDTQYF.

This chain joins TRBV29-1 and TRBJ1-4; possibly TRBD1 for D (5 bases). The CDR3 has 13 residues. V was cut by 5 bases and J by 8 bases, with 15 bases left in between. Germline CDR1 SQVTM, CDR2 ANQGSEA. CDR3 residues: CSVLKLQGEKLFF. CDR3 nucleotides: TGCAGCGTTTTAAAGCTTCAGGGAGAAAAACTGTTTTTT. Combining the CDR3 with reference TRBV29-1 and TRBJ1-4 gives the whole variable domain SAVISQKPSRDICQRGTSLTIQCQVDSQVTMMFWYRQQPGQSLTLIATANQGSEATYESGFVIDKFPISRPNLTFSTLTVSNMSPEDSSIYLCSVLKLQGEKLFFGSGTQLSVL.

In its sample, this clonotype was seen a few times. Germline is not matched at one junction end, which may reflect a read error. The chain employs TRBV7-4 and TRBJ2-3; D not certain. The germline CDR1 and CDR2 sequences are SGHVT and SQSDAQ. This CDR3 has 17 amino acids. CDR3 DNA: TGTACCAGCAGCTTAGGATCCCCCAATAAGATAACAGATACGCAGTATTTT. The encoded protein is CTSSLGSPNKITDTQYF. The full variable domain, its missing parts supplied by reference TRBV7-4 and TRBJ2-3, is GAGVSQSPRYKVAKRGRDVALRCDSISGHVTLYWYRQTLGQGSEVLTYSQSDAQRDKSGRPSGRFSAERPERSVSTLKIQRTEQGDSAVYLCTSSLGSPNKITDTQYFGPGTRLTVL.

This clonotype was counted ten times or more. The chain links TRBV11-2 to TRBJ2-7; 10 bases line up with TRBD2. The CDR3 sequence is 16 residues long. Germline V gene data show CDR1 as SGHAT and CDR2 as FQNNGV. Trimming removed 4 bases from V and 0 bases from J; junction bases left unmatched: 6. CDR3: CASSSPSGGASYEQYF. The CDR3 bases are TGTGCCAGCAGCTCCCCAAGCGGGGGGGCCTCCTACGAGCAGTACTTC.

As for this clonotype: One base away lies a much larger clone, so this may be a sequencing read error. The J gene is TRBJ2-5, the V gene TRBV12-3 or TRBV12-4, with D maybe TRBD1 (6 bases). The J call could be wrong; TRBJ2-7 is a better fit for the DNA end. The CDR3 has 15 residues. The chain's CDR3 is CASSFPGQSVYEQYF. The CDR3 DNA follows: TGTGCCAGCAGTTTTCCCGGACAGAGCGTCTACGAGCAGTACTTC.

This rearrangement joins TRBV3-1 to TRBJ2-7; perhaps TRBD2 as D (5 bases). V was pared by 3 bases and J by 7 bases, with 25 bases between. Germline lookup yields CDR1 LGHDT and CDR2 YNNKEL (reference sequence). The CDR3 runs to 17 residues. The CDR3 region is CASSQVVPGLSYNEQYF. CDR3 nucleotide sequence: TGTGCCAGCAGCCAGGTTGTTCCGGGATTAAGCTACAATGAGCAGTACTTC.

There are many counts of this clonotype. This chain connects TRBV6-5 to TRBJ1-2, with 8 bases that match TRBD1. The CDR3 sequence is 12 residues long. Germline loops: CDR1 MNHEY, CDR2 SVGAGI. The trim removed 6 bases at V and 6 bases at J, leaving 3 bases unmatched. As DNA, the CDR3 is TGTGCCAGCAGACCGACAGGGGATGGCTACACCTTC. Translation: CASRPTGDGYTF.

Concerning this clonotype itself: A much larger clonotype is one base distant, so this may be a read error. The chain carries TRBV4-2 and TRBJ2-7; 7 bases align to TRBD2. Trimming at V came to 1 base and at J to 7 bases, leaving 4 bases not matched to a gene. Germline lookup yields CDR1 LGHNA and CDR2 YNFKEQ. The CDR3 loop spans 13 amino acids. CDR3 nucleotide sequence: TGTGCCAGCAGCCAAGTGTCTAGCGGTGAGCAGTACTTC. Translation gives CASSQVSSGEQYF.

The J gene is TRBJ1-5, the V gene TRBV5-6, with D perhaps matching TRBD1 (6 bases). The CDR3 contains 17 residues. Looked up from germline, CDR1 is SGHDT and CDR2 is YYEEEE. V was clipped by 1 base and J by 0 bases, with 14 bases between them. CDR3 protein: CASSLTGRGYSNQPQHF. CDR3 sequence (DNA): TGTGCCAGCAGCTTGACGGGCAGGGGCTATAGCAATCAGCCCCAGCATTTT.

This clonotype was counted between two and nine times. The rearrangement uses TRBV10-3 and TRBJ1-4; D unresolved. CDR3 length: 13 amino acids. The V gene lost 8 bases and the J gene lost 4 bases, with 11 bases spanning the gap. CDR1 and CDR2 from the germline V gene are ENHRY and SYGVKD. The CDR3 loop reads CAIGSHLNEKLFF. DNA for the CDR3: TGTGCCATCGGGTCACATCTTAATGAAAAACTGTTTTTT.

The rearrangement joins TRBV2 to TRBJ2-2, with D possibly matching TRBD1 (6 bases). In germline, CDR1 is SNHLY, CDR2 FYNNEI. The CDR3 totals 17 residues. Trimming left V 4 bases short and J 0 bases short, with 15 bases between. The CDR3 here is CASSVPFRGANTGELFF. DNA for the CDR3: TGTGCCAGCAGTGTCCCCTTCAGGGGCGCGAACACCGGGGAGCTGTTTTTT. The full variable domain, completed using reference TRBV2 and TRBJ2-2, is EPEVTQTPSHQVTQMGQEVILRCVPISNHLYFYWYRQILGQKVEFLVSFYNNEISEKSEIFDDQFSVERPDGSNFTLKIRSTKLEDSAMYFCASSVPFRGANTGELFFGEGSRLTVL.

This clonotype has only a few counts. The chain combines TRBV9 with TRBJ2-7, with unresolved D. The CDR3 extends over 15 amino acids. Germline V gene lookup returns CDR1 SGDLS and CDR2 YYNGEE. V lost 0 bases and J lost 1, with 11 bases in between. CDR3 in amino acids: CASSVALGPSYEQYF. In DNA form, the CDR3 reads TGTGCCAGCAGCGTAGCTCTTGGCCCGTCCTACGAGCAGTACTTC.

This clonotype was seen once. V usage is TRBV10-3 and J usage is TRBJ2-1, with D perhaps matching TRBD1 or TRBD2 (5 bases each). Per the germline V gene, CDR1 is ENHRY and CDR2 is SYGVKD. Trimming stripped 5 bases from V and 6 bases from J, with 20 bases between. The CDR3 extends over 16 amino acids. CDR3 region: CAISHYPGPQTNEQFF. The CDR3 region has the DNA TGTGCCATCAGTCACTATCCGGGACCGCAGACCAATGAGCAGTTCTTC.

This clonotype was counted only a few times. The V call is TRBV28, the J call TRBJ1-2; no reliable D call. This CDR3 has 10 amino acids. Per the germline V gene, CDR1 is MDHEN and CDR2 is SYDVKM. Trimming removed 9 bases from V and 7 bases from J, with 9 bases in between. This CDR3 reads CASEGSGYTF. The CDR3 region has the DNA TGTGCCAGTGAGGGAAGTGGCTACACCTTC.

This clonotype was recorded a few times. This chain connects TRBV29-1 to TRBJ2-1; unclear D gene. The CDR3 has 15 amino acids. V lost 3 bases and J lost 2, with 14 bases in between. CDR1 is SQVTM, CDR2 ANQGSEA, per germline. Here the CDR3 DNA reads TGCAGCGTTGAGGCAGAGGAATCCCCCTACAATGAGCAGTTCTTC. The encoded protein is CSVEAEESPYNEQFF.

The chain couples TRBV20-1 to TRBJ2-2; 7 bases map to TRBD2. The V gene end was trimmed by 0 bases and the J gene end by 7 bases; junction bases not matched to a gene: 11. Germline CDR1 and CDR2: DFQATT and SNEGSKA (reference sequence). The CDR3 is made up of 16 amino acids. CDR3 sequence (DNA): TGCAGTGCTAGAGAGGCTAGCGGTAGTAGGCACGGGGAGCTGTTTTTT. It encodes CSAREASGSRHGELFF.

This clonotype has just a few counts. In DNA form, the CDR3 reads TGTGCCAGCAGCTTTAGAGGGGATCTGCACACCTTC. Translated: CASSFRGDLHTF. This chain uses TRBV7-9 with TRBJ1-2, with a weak D call TRBD1 (5 bases). The CDR3 loop spans 12 amino acids. Trimming removed 3 bases at V and 12 bases at J, with 14 bases between. Looked up from germline, CDR1 is SEHNR and CDR2 is FQNEAQ (reference sequence).

This clonotype showed up just a few times. The chain links TRBV20-1 to TRBJ1-1, with 7 bases lining up with TRBD1. The length of the CDR3 is 14 residues. In germline, CDR1 is DFQATT, CDR2 SNEGSKA (reference sequence). V was clipped by 5 bases and J by 6 bases; unmatched bases: 12. This CDR3 is CSALRTGVRAEAFF. The CDR3 DNA reads TGCAGTGCTCTTAGAACAGGGGTAAGGGCTGAAGCTTTCTTT.

The chain recombines TRBV5-6 with TRBJ2-7; D is undetermined. Deletions cut 4 bases from V and 7 bases from J, with 24 bases between. Germline CDR1 is SGHDT and CDR2 is YYEEEE. This CDR3 is 16 amino acids long. This CDR3 is CASSTYLGSVSNEQYF. CDR3 sequence (DNA): TGTGCCAGCAGCACTTATCTGGGGTCCGTCTCCAATGAGCAGTACTTC.

This clonotype occurred a few times. V is TRBV5-1 and J is TRBJ2-3; D might be TRBD2 (5 bases). The V end lost 4 bases, the J end lost 2 bases, and 14 bases lay between the germline ends. The CDR3 has 15 amino acids. Looked up from germline, CDR1 is SGHRS and CDR2 is YFSETQ. The DNA for the CDR3 is TGCGCCAGCAGCCCGGACGCGGGCCCCACAGATACGCAGTATTTT. This translates into CASSPDAGPTDTQYF.

The gene calls are TRBV20-1 and TRBJ2-4, with D unclear. The last part of the DNA fits TRBJ2-5 better; the J call may be wrong. The CDR3 is made up of 11 amino acids. In germline, CDR1 is DFQATT, CDR2 SNEGSKA (reference sequence). CDR3 nucleotide sequence: TGCAGTGCTTGCCTGGGGGAGACCCAGTACTTC. Its protein is CSACLGETQYF.

The sample holds a few counts of this clonotype. CDR3 coding DNA: TGTGCCAGCAGTTACTTAATTCCTATGACAGGGAAGGATGGCTACACCTTC. This codes for CASSYLIPMTGKDGYTF. This rearrangement joins TRBV6-5 to TRBJ1-2; 7 bases agree with TRBD1. This CDR3 comprises 17 residues. J gave up 6 bases and V 1 base, and 14 bases lay outside the gene matches. Germline-derived CDR1 and CDR2 are MNHEY and SVGAGI.

This chain links TRBV9 with TRBJ2-4; TRBD2 matches at 9 bases. The DNA end favors TRBJ2-5, so the J call may be wrong. The CDR3 contains 19 residues. The germline gives CDR1 SGDLS, CDR2 YYNGEE. For the CDR3, the DNA is TGTGCCAGCAGCGTAGATACTACCGGGACTAGCAAGATCCGGGAGACCCAGTACTTC. Its translation: CASSVDTTGTSKIRETQYF.